The 10 T cell receptor beta chains below were found in one sample sequenced in a study of glioma-infiltrating T cells after dendritic cell vaccination. This table comes from immunoSEQ multiplex PCR, and its TCRdb copy is limited to in-frame clones, with some not included. The data show about 99,000 clones, roughly 80% seen once. Specimen: blood, collected before dendritic cell vaccination. The receptors derive from a human donor with glioblastoma.

This clone is medium-sized (0.01 to 0.1%). The rearrangement joins TRBV7-9 to TRBJ1-1, with TRBD1 matching over 9 bases. The CDR3 extends over 14 amino acids. Germline-derived CDR1 and CDR2 are SEHNR and FQNEAQ (reference sequence). Trimming removed 5 bases from V and 5 bases from J; junction bases left unmatched: 6. The CDR3 here is CASSEGQGRTEAFF. In DNA, the CDR3 is TGTGCCAGCAGCGAAGGACAGGGGCGAACTGAAGCTTTCTTT.

This clone was detected once. This chain links TRBV7-8 with TRBJ1-6, with a weak D call TRBD1 (6 bases). Trimming removed 4 bases at V and 10 bases at J, with 20 bases between. The CDR3 is made up of 16 amino acids. The V gene's germline CDR1 is SGHVS and CDR2 FQNEAQ. For the CDR3, the DNA is TGTGCCAGCAGCTCAACCCCCGAGGGGGTGGAGTCACCCCTCCACTTT. It translates to CASSSTPEGVESPLHF. Drawing the rest from reference TRBV7-8 and TRBJ1-6, the complete variable domain is GAGVSQSPRYKVAKRGQDVALRCDPISGHVSLFWYQQALGQGPEFLTYFQNEAQLDKSGLPSDRFFAERPEGSVSTLKIQRTQQEDSAVYLCASSSTPEGVESPLHFGNGTRLTVT.

The chain employs TRBV7-9 and TRBJ2-2; perhaps TRBD1 as D (6 bases). In germline, CDR1 is SEHNR, CDR2 FQNEAQ (reference sequence). This CDR3 region has 15 residues. Between the trimmed V and J ends, which lost 0 bases and 2 bases, there was a span of 7 bases. The CDR3 sequence is CASSLAGANTGELFF. CDR3 bases: TGTGCCAGCAGCTTAGCGGGGGCCAACACCGGGGAGCTGTTTTTT.

V is TRBV15 and J is TRBJ2-3; TRBD2 matches 8 bases. The CDR3 is made up of 18 amino acids. From germline, CDR1 is LNHNV and CDR2 YYDKDF (reference sequence). J gave up 7 bases and V 1 base, and 16 bases lay outside the gene matches. As DNA, the CDR3 is TGTGCCACCAGCAGAGGAAGGGGCGGGGGGCTTCCCGCGTATACGCAGTATTTT. It codes for CATSRGRGGGLPAYTQYF.

In DNA form, the CDR3 reads TGTGCCACCGGGGAAGGATATTCACCCCTCCACTTT. This encodes CATGEGYSPLHF. The chain recombines TRBV6-1 with TRBJ1-6; D is uncertain. V was pared by 10 bases and J by 8 bases, with 12 bases between. The CDR3 totals 12 residues. CDR1 and CDR2 from the germline V gene are MNHNS and SASEGT.

The rearrangement uses TRBV19 and TRBJ1-1, with a tentative D call TRBD1 (5 bases). V was cut by 5 bases and J by 5 bases, with 15 bases left in between. Germline CDR1 is LNHDA and CDR2 is SQIVND (reference sequence). The CDR3 totals 14 residues. The CDR3 DNA is TGTGCCAGTAGTCTCCTCCAGGGCGGAACTGAAGCTTTCTTT. Encoded protein: CASSLLQGGTEAFF.

This clone was counted between two and nine times. The CDR3 region is CASTSQVNTEAFF. The CDR3 nucleotides read TGTGCCAGTACTTCCCAGGTGAACACTGAAGCTTTCTTT. The V and J genes are TRBV19 and TRBJ1-1; D call uncertain. Per the germline V gene, CDR1 is LNHDA and CDR2 is SQIVND (reference sequence). The CDR3 covers 13 residues. The V end was cut by 7 bases, the J end by 0 bases, with 9 bases between. Looking up the rest from reference TRBV19 and TRBJ1-1 gives the full variable domain: DGGITQSPKYLFRKEGQNVTLSCEQNLNHDAMYWYRQDPGQGLRLIYYSQIVNDFQKGDIAEGYSVSREKKESFPLTVTSAQKNPTAFYLCASTSQVNTEAFFGQGTRLTVV.

The gene calls are TRBV2 and TRBJ2-5, with 9 bases matching TRBD2. The closer fit of TRBJ2-7 to the DNA end suggests the J call may be wrong. The germline gives CDR1 SNHLY, CDR2 FYNNEI. The CDR3 runs 13 residues. CDR3 coding DNA: TGTGCCAGCAATGGCGGGGGGGCCTACGAGCAGTACTTC. Its protein is CASNGGGAYEQYF.

V and J are TRBV5-1 and TRBJ2-1, with a tentative D call TRBD1 (6 bases). Per germline, CDR1 SGHRS and CDR2 YFSETQ. This CDR3 contains 15 residues. V shed 4 bases and J shed 5 bases, with 16 bases lying between them. In DNA form, the CDR3 reads TGCGCCAGCAGCAACCGACAGGCCCCTAACAATGAGCAGTTCTTC. The encoded protein is CASSNRQAPNNEQFF. Together with reference TRBV5-1 and TRBJ2-1, the CDR3 gives the full variable domain: KAGVTQTPRYLIKTRGQQVTLSCSPISGHRSVSWYQQTPGQGLQFLFEYFSETQRNKGNFPGRFSGRQFSNSRSEMNVSTLELGDSALYLCASSNRQAPNNEQFFGPGTRLTVL.

The J gene is TRBJ1-1, the V gene TRBV6-1; 9 bases fit TRBD1. The CDR3 runs to 14 residues. Germline trimming cut 6 bases from V and 0 bases from J; bases unmatched to any gene: 2. Germline-derived CDR1 and CDR2 are MNHNS and SASEGT. The CDR3 sequence is CASRGTGMNTEAFF. In nucleotides, the CDR3 is TGTGCCAGCAGGGGGACAGGGATGAACACTGAAGCTTTCTTT.